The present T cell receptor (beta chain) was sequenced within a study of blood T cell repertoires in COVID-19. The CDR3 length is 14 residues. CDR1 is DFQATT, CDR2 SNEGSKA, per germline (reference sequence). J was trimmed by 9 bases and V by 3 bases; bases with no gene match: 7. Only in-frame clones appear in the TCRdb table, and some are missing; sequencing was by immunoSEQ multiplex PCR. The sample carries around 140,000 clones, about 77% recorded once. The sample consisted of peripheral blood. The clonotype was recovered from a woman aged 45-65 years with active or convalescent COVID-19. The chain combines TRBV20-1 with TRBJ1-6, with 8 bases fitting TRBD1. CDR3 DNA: TGCAGTGCTAGTAAGGGACAGGAGACTTCACCCCTCCACTTT. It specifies CSASKGQETSPLHF.